The T cell receptor (beta chain) under discussion was sequenced for a study of blood T cell repertoires in COVID-19. For the study at large: T cells, B-cell-depleted T cells, or PBMCs supplied cDNA or gDNA.

The CDR3 loop spans 14 amino acids. Per the germline V gene, CDR1 is MNHEY and CDR2 is SMNVEV (reference sequence). J was trimmed by 6 bases and V by 5 bases; bases with no gene match: 8. A single count supports this clone. Per the study methods: Amplification from reference gene primers served as the basis for estimated nucleated cell counts. Libraries were prepared by immunoSEQ multiplex PCR; TCRdb keeps only in-frame clonotypes and omits some of them. D and trimming were read from the DNA, whereas the V and J calls and clone size are those reported in that table. Here the sample spans around 150,000 clones, 65% to 90% being singletons.

The V gene is TRBV27, the J gene TRBJ2-7; TRBD1 agrees at 9 bases. The sequencing input was peripheral blood. The source is a woman between 45 and 65 years old in a cohort sampled during active or convalescent COVID-19. CDR3 protein: CASSPRTGVFEQYF. DNA for the CDR3: TGTGCCAGCAGTCCACGGACAGGGGTGTTCGAGCAGTACTTC.